This is a list of T cell receptor beta chains from one sample in a study of blood T cell repertoires in COVID-19. The data were produced by immunoSEQ multiplex PCR, yet TCRdb's version contains in-frame clones alone and is incomplete. The table includes roughly 150,000 clones, around 86% detected once. The sequencing sample was made of peripheral blood. These receptors came from a woman older than 75 with COVID-19, enrolled during active disease. The conserved cysteine and the conserved F or W are not part of the CDR3 here. D genes are given only for firm matches.

TRBJ2-1,TRBV25-1,TRBD1,ASSAGTGAVVWQF
TRBJ2-4,TRBV27,NA,ASSATVALAKNIQY
TRBJ1-1,TRBV19,NA,ASSLGQLNTEAF
TRBJ1-5,TRBV2,TRBD1,ASSPGTGDQPQH
TRBJ1-2,TRBV5-6,TRBD1,ASSTGQGGYGYT
TRBJ2-7,TRBV3-1/TRBV3-2,TRBD2,ASSPTSTHTRYEQY
TRBJ2-2,TRBV3-1/TRBV3-2,NA,ASSQATATGELF
TRBJ1-5,TRBV19,NA,ASSKGRSSNQPQH
TRBJ1-2,TRBV15,NA,ATSRGGATNYGYT
TRBJ1-1,TRBV29-1,NA,SVEDLRGTEAF
TRBJ1-5,TRBV3-1/TRBV3-2,NA,ASSPGASNQPQH
TRBJ1-6,TRBV4-1,NA,ASSQTAAYNSPLH
TRBJ2-7,TRBV28,NA,ASSSRKTRYEQY
TRBJ2-2,TRBV3-1/TRBV3-2,NA,ASSQERLSGNTGELF
TRBJ1-6,TRBV28,NA,ASKGEYNSPLH
TRBJ2-7,TRBV18,TRBD1,ASSSRTGTLWQY
TRBJ2-3,TRBV28,TRBD1,ASSLSGQANTDTQY